The 2 T cell receptor beta chains below come from one sample, sequenced in a study of high-grade serous ovarian cancer treatment subgroups. Method: immunoSEQ multiplex PCR; TCRdb's copy keeps in-frame clones and lacks some. The sample contains approximately 6,200 clones, roughly 83% of which appear only once. Tumor samples were taken before definitive surgery or chemotherapy. The sample was tumor tissue. Source of these receptors: a human donor with high-grade serous ovarian cancer.

The chain employs TRBV11-2 and TRBJ2-5; 7 nucleotides line up with TRBD1. V was clipped by 5 bases and J by 5 bases; unmatched bases: 5. CDR1 is SGHAT, CDR2 FQNNGV, per germline. The CDR3 loop spans 13 amino acids. The CDR3 sequence: CASSQTGKETQYF. CDR3 bases: TGTGCCAGCAGCCAGACAGGGAAGGAGACCCAGTACTTC.

V usage is TRBV5-1 and J usage is TRBJ2-5; no firm D call. CDR1 is SGHRS, CDR2 YFSETQ, per germline. This CDR3 has 14 amino acids. V was pared by 0 bases and J by 0 bases, with 6 bases between. The CDR3: CASSLGLDQETQYF. The CDR3, as DNA: TGCGCCAGCAGCTTGGGGCTAGACCAAGAGACCCAGTACTTC.